Below are 28 T cell receptor beta chains sequenced from a single sample in a study of T-cell reconstitution after alpha-beta-depleted transplantation in children. It was with unique molecular identifiers that the TCRbeta library was prepared. MiXCR was run by TCRdb on the PCR reads, yielding one entry per CDR3 protein. The sample lists about 110,000 distinct CDR3 sequences, roughly 6.1% occurring once. The material was PBMCs, mostly from graft donor cells, obtained 360 days after TCRalphabeta/CD19-depleted stem cell transplant. The receptors come from a male patient aged 2-15 years who had a stem cell transplant for acute lymphoblastic leukemia, so the T cells may come from the graft donor.

The sample holds many counts of this clonotype. The V and J genes are TRBV5-8 and TRBJ2-7; D tentatively fits TRBD1 or TRBD2 (5 bases each). The V gene lost 7 bases and the J gene lost 5 bases, with 19 bases spanning the gap. There are 14 residues in the CDR3. Germline V gives CDR1 SGHTS, CDR2 YDEGEE. CDR3 sequence reads: CASEYRDPRDEQYF. DNA for the CDR3: TGTGCCAGCGAATACCGGGACCCCCGGGACGAGCAGTACTTC.

This clonotype occurred many times. V is TRBV7-6 and J is TRBJ2-2; TRBD1 matches at 7 bases. This CDR3 has 15 residues. V trimming: 5 bases; J trimming: 7 bases; junction bases outside the gene matches: 10. The germline V gene has CDR1 SGHVS and CDR2 FNYEAQ. The CDR3 coding sequence is TGTGCCAGCAGCCCGAGACAGGGACGAAACGGGGAGCTGTTTTTT. It encodes CASSPRQGRNGELFF.

CDR3 bases: TGTGCCAGCAGCTCGACTAGCGGGCCCTCCTACGAGCAGTACTTC. This codes for CASSSTSGPSYEQYF. This sequence joins TRBV7-9 and TRBJ2-7, with 10 bases lining up with TRBD2. This CDR3 comprises 15 residues. Germline V gives CDR1 SEHNR, CDR2 FQNEAQ (reference sequence). V was pared by 4 bases and J by 0 bases, with 3 bases of the junction left unmatched.

This clonotype showed up many times. V is TRBV25-1 and J is TRBJ1-1; a weak D match, TRBD1 (6 bases). This CDR3 contains 13 residues. Germline V gene sequence: CDR1 MGHDK, CDR2 SYGVNS. V dropped 6 bases and J dropped 3 bases, with 11 bases sitting between them. CDR3 loop: CASRTGYDTEAFF. The CDR3 bases are TGTGCCAGCAGGACAGGATATGACACTGAAGCTTTCTTT.

This clonotype was seen a few times. CDR3 in amino acids: CASSSNETQYF. In nucleotides, the CDR3 is TGTGCCAGCAGCTCTAATGAGACCCAGTACTTC. This chain joins TRBV13 and TRBJ2-5, with D unresolved. V was clipped by 4 bases and J by 5 bases, with 5 bases between them. The CDR3 has 11 amino acids. Per the germline V gene, CDR1 is PRHDT and CDR2 is FYEKMQ (reference sequence).

In this sample, this clonotype turned up a few times. V and J are TRBV9 and TRBJ2-5, with D maybe TRBD2 (6 bases). CDR1 SGDLS and CDR2 YYNGEE come from the germline V gene. Trimming removed 0 bases at V and 5 bases at J, with 11 bases between. CDR3 length equals 14 residues. The CDR3 sequence is CASSVVGGSETQYF. The DNA of the CDR3 is TGTGCCAGCAGCGTAGTGGGGGGATCGGAGACCCAGTACTTC.

This chain connects TRBV20-1 to TRBJ2-5; the D gene could be TRBD1 or TRBD2 (5 bases each). CDR3 length: 13 amino acids. Germline values: CDR1 DFQATT, CDR2 SNEGSKA (reference sequence). CDR3 bases: TGCAGCATTCGGGGCTCCCTTCAAGAGACCCAGTACTTC. Amino acid sequence: CSIRGSLQETQYF.

In its sample, this clonotype was seen a few times. The rearrangement uses TRBV7-9 and TRBJ2-7; a possible D gene is TRBD2 (6 bases). The CDR3 runs 15 residues. Trimming removed 5 bases from V and 0 bases from J, with 14 bases in between. Germline V gene lookup returns CDR1 SEHNR and CDR2 FQNEAQ (reference sequence). The CDR3 sequence is CASSPEGGYSYEQYF. The CDR3 nucleotides read TGTGCCAGCAGCCCCGAGGGAGGTTACTCCTACGAGCAGTACTTC.

The J gene is TRBJ1-1, the V gene TRBV10-3; the match to TRBD1 covers 8 bases. V lost 6 bases, J lost 3 bases, and 3 bases stayed unmatched. The CDR3 consists of 13 residues. Germline V lookup: CDR1 ENHRY, CDR2 SYGVKD. CDR3 nucleotides: TGTGCCATCAGGACGACAGGGGACACTGAAGCTTTCTTT. It is translated as CAIRTTGDTEAFF.

The chain is built from TRBV12-3 or TRBV12-4 and TRBJ1-2; D possibly corresponds to TRBD1 (6 bases). V lost 1 base and J 7 bases, leaving 16 bases between the germline ends. The CDR3 is made up of 15 amino acids. The CDR3 is CASSLDPKGGGGYTF. In nucleotides, the CDR3 is TGTGCCAGCAGTTTAGACCCCAAGGGGGGAGGTGGCTACACCTTC.

This clonotype was picked up many times. The V gene is TRBV9, the J gene TRBJ1-5, with unresolved D. Germline CDR1 is SGDLS and CDR2 is YYNGEE. V lost 0 bases, J lost 4 bases, and 20 bases lay in between. The CDR3 is 18 amino acids. The DNA for the CDR3 is TGTGCCAGCAGCGTAGTACCGGGGTCCGACTCACCTAATCAGCCCCAGCATTTT. As protein: CASSVVPGSDSPNQPQHF. Full variable domain (rest looked up from reference TRBV9 and TRBJ1-5): DSGVTQTPKHLITATGQRVTLRCSPRSGDLSVYWYQQSLDQGLQFLIQYYNGEERAKGNILERFSAQQFPDLHSELNLSSLELGDSALYFCASSVVPGSDSPNQPQHFGDGTRLSIL.

The V call is TRBV11-3, the J call TRBJ2-3, with unresolved D. V was trimmed by 6 bases and J by 8 bases, leaving 15 bases between them. CDR1 is SGHNT, CDR2 YENEEA, per germline. CDR3 size: 13 residues. CDR3 region: CASRDRMDGTQYF. CDR3 DNA sequence: TGTGCCAGCAGAGACCGGATGGACGGTACGCAGTATTTT. Variable domain in full (rest from reference TRBV11-3 and TRBJ2-3): EAGVVQSPRYKIIEKKQPVAFWCNPISGHNTLYWYLQNLGQGPELLIRYENEEAVDDSQLPKDRFSAERLKGVDSTLKIQPAELGDSAVYLCASRDRMDGTQYFGPGTRLTVL.

This clonotype was picked up many times. J is TRBJ2-3 and V is TRBV27; tentatively, D is TRBD2 (7 bases). The germline V gene has CDR1 MNHEY and CDR2 SMNVEV (reference sequence). The V end was cut by 1 base, the J end by 6 bases, with 17 bases between. This CDR3 comprises 16 residues. In nucleotides, the CDR3 is TGTGCCAGCAGTTTATTTGACGGGGGGCCAGCTGATACGCAGTATTTT. As protein: CASSLFDGGPADTQYF.

This clonotype was counted at least ten times. This chain's CDR3 is CATVFTEAFF. The CDR3 DNA reads TGTGCCACCGTATTTACTGAAGCTTTCTTT. The gene calls are TRBV2 and TRBJ1-1; D remains ambiguous. Germline-derived CDR1 and CDR2 are SNHLY and FYNNEI. The CDR3 length is 10 residues. V lost 10 bases, J lost 5 bases, and 8 bases lay in between.

This clonotype was detected ten times or more. This chain joins TRBV7-9 and TRBJ1-1; D gene uncertain. The CDR3 has 11 residues. Per germline, CDR1 SEHNR and CDR2 FQNEAQ (reference sequence). Deletions cut 5 bases from V and 6 bases from J, with 7 bases between. The CDR3 here is CASSEAPEAFF. DNA of the CDR3: TGTGCCAGCAGCGAGGCCCCTGAAGCTTTCTTT.

This clonotype was seen ten or more times. The chain combines TRBV7-2 with TRBJ1-2; 7 bases align to TRBD1. This CDR3 contains 14 residues. V dropped 2 bases and J dropped 0; count of bases not matched to a gene: 0. Germline CDR1 SGHTA, CDR2 FQGNSA. The CDR3 bases are TGTGCCAGCAGCTTACAGGGGGCTAACTATGGCTACACCTTC. It is translated as CASSLQGANYGYTF.

The sample holds a few counts of this clonotype. The genes are TRBV7-9 and TRBJ2-7, with D unresolved. The V gene lost 5 bases and the J gene lost 2 bases, with 7 bases spanning the gap. Germline V lookup: CDR1 SEHNR, CDR2 FQNEAQ (reference sequence). The CDR3 length is 12 residues. CDR3 coding DNA: TGTGCCAGCAGCCGGACCCCCTACGAGCAGTACTTC. Encoded protein: CASSRTPYEQYF.

This clonotype occurred many times. The V and J genes are TRBV14 and TRBJ1-1, with 10 bases aligning to TRBD1. V was clipped by 1 base and J by 5 bases; unmatched bases: 10. The CDR3 totals 17 residues. Looked up from germline, CDR1 is SGHDN and CDR2 is FVKESK. In DNA form, the CDR3 reads TGTGCCAGCAGCCAAGCAGACAGGGGGCGAAGAAGAACTGAAGCTTTCTTT. Translating gives CASSQADRGRRRTEAFF.

The sample holds many counts of this clonotype. V usage is TRBV29-1 and J usage is TRBJ2-2, with TRBD1 identical over 9 bases. There are 12 residues in the CDR3. The V gene's germline CDR1 is SQVTM and CDR2 ANQGSEA. V dropped 6 bases and J dropped 5; count of bases not matched to a gene: 1. CDR3 residues: CSVTGGTGELFF. CDR3 DNA sequence: TGCAGCGTGACAGGGGGAACCGGGGAGCTGTTTTTT.

This clonotype was detected a few times. The rearrangement uses TRBV4-1 and TRBJ2-5; D is ambiguous. Germline V gene data show CDR1 as MGHRA and CDR2 as YSYEKL. V lost 4 bases and J lost 4, with 10 bases in between. The CDR3 is 13 residues long. CDR3 residues: CASSLLYGETQYF. The CDR3, as DNA: TGCGCCAGCAGCCTCCTCTATGGAGAGACCCAGTACTTC.

In its sample, this clonotype was seen many times. This chain uses TRBV9 with TRBJ2-5; 8 nucleotides match TRBD2. The J segment lost 2 bases and the V segment lost 0 bases, leaving 3 bases of the junction unmatched. CDR1 and CDR2 from the germline V gene are SGDLS and YYNGEE. This CDR3 spans 15 amino acids. The CDR3, as DNA: TGTGCCAGCAGCGTAGTAGCGGGGACGCAAGAGACCCAGTACTTC. Translation: CASSVVAGTQETQYF.

This clonotype was recorded many times. The chain joins TRBV7-3 to TRBJ2-5; 9 nucleotides align to TRBD2. This CDR3 is built from 19 residues. Germline V gene data show CDR1 as SGHTA and CDR2 as FQGTGA. The J segment lost 2 bases and the V segment lost 2 bases, leaving 15 bases of the junction unmatched. The CDR3 DNA sequence: TGTGCCAGCAGCTTATACCCAATCGGTAGCGGGAGAGCACAAGAGACCCAGTACTTC. It translates to CASSLYPIGSGRAQETQYF.

This clonotype was counted ten times or more. This sequence joins TRBV10-3 and TRBJ1-2, with 9 nucleotides matching TRBD1. The germline V gene encodes CDR1 ENHRY and CDR2 SYGVKD. J lost 3 bases, V lost 0 bases, and 5 bases had no gene match. CDR3 length: 16 amino acids. CDR3 nucleotide sequence: TGTGCCATCAGTGAGTCTTGGACAGGGGAGGACTATGGCTACACCTTC. Residues: CAISESWTGEDYGYTF.

The chain links TRBV4-3 to TRBJ2-3, with TRBD2 identical over 13 bases. The CDR3 spans 17 residues. J gave up 6 bases and V 0 bases, and 6 bases lay outside the gene matches. The germline V gene encodes CDR1 LGHNA and CDR2 YSLEER. CDR3 region: CASSQDLGLAGYDTQYF. The CDR3 nucleotides read TGCGCCAGCAGCCAAGATTTGGGACTAGCGGGGTACGATACGCAGTATTTT.

The chain recombines TRBV11-1 with TRBJ2-1; 13 bases are shared with TRBD2. Trimming took 1 base from V and 7 from J; bases not matched to a gene: 16. The germline V gene encodes CDR1 SGHAT and CDR2 FQDESV (reference sequence). The CDR3 is 20 residues long. CDR3 region: CASSLVGTASTSGGRNEQFF. The CDR3 bases are TGTGCCAGCAGCTTAGTAGGGACAGCATCGACTAGCGGGGGGAGGAATGAGCAGTTCTTC. The full variable domain, completed using reference TRBV11-1 and TRBJ2-1, is EAEVAQSPRYKITEKSQAVAFWCDPISGHATLYWYRQILGQGPELLVQFQDESVVDDSQLPKDRFSAERLKGVDSTLKIQPAELGDSAMYLCASSLVGTASTSGGRNEQFFGPGTRLTVL.

This clonotype was detected a few times. This chain connects TRBV4-3 to TRBJ2-3, with D perhaps TRBD1 or TRBD2 (5 bases each). CDR3 size: 15 residues. Trimming removed 4 bases from V and 1 base from J, with 12 bases in between. Germline CDR1 is LGHNA and CDR2 is YSLEER. CDR3 coding DNA: TGCGCCAGCAGCCCGACAGCGAGGGGCACAGATACGCAGTATTTT. It codes for CASSPTARGTDTQYF.

This chain joins TRBV13 and TRBJ2-7, with a possible D match to TRBD1 (5 bases). This CDR3 spans 13 amino acids. Germline V lookup: CDR1 PRHDT, CDR2 FYEKMQ (reference sequence). V was trimmed by 4 bases and J by 2 bases, leaving 9 bases between them. CDR3 loop: CASSSEGAYEQYF. CDR3 DNA: TGTGCCAGCAGCTCAGAAGGGGCCTACGAGCAGTACTTC.

This chain joins TRBV6-2 or TRBV6-3 and TRBJ2-1; TRBD2 agrees at 12 bases. The CDR3 consists of 18 residues. V lost 4 bases to trimming and J lost 2 bases; unmatched junction nucleotides: 9. Germline-derived CDR1 and CDR2 are MNHEY and SVGEGT. The CDR3 DNA reads TGTGCCAGCAGTTGCTCCGGGACTAGCGGGTCGACCTACAATGAGCAGTTCTTC. Its protein product is CASSCSGTSGSTYNEQFF.